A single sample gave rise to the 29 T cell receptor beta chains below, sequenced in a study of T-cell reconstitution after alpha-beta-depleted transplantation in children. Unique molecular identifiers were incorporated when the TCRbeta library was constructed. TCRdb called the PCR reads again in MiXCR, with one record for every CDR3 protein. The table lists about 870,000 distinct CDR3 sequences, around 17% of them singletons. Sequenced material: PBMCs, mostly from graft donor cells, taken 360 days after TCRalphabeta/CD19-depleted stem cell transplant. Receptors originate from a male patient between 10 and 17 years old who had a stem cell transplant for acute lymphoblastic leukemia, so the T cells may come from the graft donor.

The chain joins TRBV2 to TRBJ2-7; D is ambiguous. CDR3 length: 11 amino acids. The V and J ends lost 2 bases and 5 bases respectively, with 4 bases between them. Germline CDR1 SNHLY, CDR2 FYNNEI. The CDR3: CASSEWNEQYF. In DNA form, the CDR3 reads TGTGCCAGCAGTGAATGGAACGAGCAGTACTTC.

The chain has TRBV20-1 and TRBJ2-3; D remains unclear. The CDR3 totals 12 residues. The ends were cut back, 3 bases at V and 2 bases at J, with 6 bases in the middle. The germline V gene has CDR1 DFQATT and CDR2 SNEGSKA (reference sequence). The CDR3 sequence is CSARAFTDTQYF. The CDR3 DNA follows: TGCAGTGCTAGGGCCTTCACAGATACGCAGTATTTT.

CDR3 DNA sequence: TGCGCCAGCAGCTTGCCGAGGACAGGGGACTGGAACACTGAAGCTTTCTTT. Residues: CASSLPRTGDWNTEAFF. This chain uses TRBV5-1 with TRBJ1-1; TRBD1 matches at 9 bases. With V trimmed by 1 base and J by 1 base, 8 bases remained unmatched. Germline lookup yields CDR1 SGHRS and CDR2 YFSETQ. The CDR3 runs to 17 residues.

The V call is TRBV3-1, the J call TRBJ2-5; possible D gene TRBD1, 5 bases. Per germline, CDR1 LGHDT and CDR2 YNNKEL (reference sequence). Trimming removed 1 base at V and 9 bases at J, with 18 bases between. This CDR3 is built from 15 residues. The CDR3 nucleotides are TGTGCCAGCAGCCAAGTTTTTGGCAGCCAAGGGGCCCAGTACTTC. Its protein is CASSQVFGSQGAQYF.

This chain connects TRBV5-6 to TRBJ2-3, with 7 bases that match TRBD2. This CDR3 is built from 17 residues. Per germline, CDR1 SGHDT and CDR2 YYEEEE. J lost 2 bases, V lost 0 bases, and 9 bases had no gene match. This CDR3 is CASSLELAALVTDTQYF. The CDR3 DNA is TGTGCCAGCAGCTTGGAGCTAGCGGCCCTAGTCACAGATACGCAGTATTTT.

DNA for the CDR3: TGTGCCAGCAGCTGGACCGGGGTCAACTACGAGCAGTACTTC. Amino acid sequence: CASSWTGVNYEQYF. The rearrangement joins TRBV7-2 to TRBJ2-7; possible D gene TRBD2, 5 bases. This CDR3 is built from 14 residues. Looked up from germline, CDR1 is SGHTA and CDR2 is FQGNSA. V shed 4 bases and J shed 3 bases, with 13 bases lying between them.

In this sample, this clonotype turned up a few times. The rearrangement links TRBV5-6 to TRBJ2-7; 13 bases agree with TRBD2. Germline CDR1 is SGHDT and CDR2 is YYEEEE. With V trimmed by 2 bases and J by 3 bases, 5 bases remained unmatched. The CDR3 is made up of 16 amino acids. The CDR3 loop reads CASSLGRLAGGYEQYF. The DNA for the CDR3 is TGTGCCAGCAGCTTAGGGCGACTAGCGGGAGGCTACGAGCAGTACTTC.

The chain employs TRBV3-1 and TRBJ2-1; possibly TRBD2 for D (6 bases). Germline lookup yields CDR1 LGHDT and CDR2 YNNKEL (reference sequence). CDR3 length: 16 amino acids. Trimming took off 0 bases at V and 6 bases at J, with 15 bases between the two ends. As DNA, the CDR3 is TGTGCCAGCAGCCAAGAGGTAACGCTAGCGTCCAATGAGCAGTTCTTC. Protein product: CASSQEVTLASNEQFF.

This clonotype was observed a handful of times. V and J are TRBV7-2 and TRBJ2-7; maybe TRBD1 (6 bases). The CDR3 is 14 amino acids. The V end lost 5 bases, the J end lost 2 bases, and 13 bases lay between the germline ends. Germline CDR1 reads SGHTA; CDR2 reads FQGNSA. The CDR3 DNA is TGTGCCAGCAGCCTTACAGGGTGGACCTACGAGCAGTACTTC. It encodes CASSLTGWTYEQYF.

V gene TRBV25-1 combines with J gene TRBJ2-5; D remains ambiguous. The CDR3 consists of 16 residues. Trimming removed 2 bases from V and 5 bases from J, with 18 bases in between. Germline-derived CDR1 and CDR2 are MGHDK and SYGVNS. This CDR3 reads CASSEPLGEETETQYF. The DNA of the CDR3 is TGTGCCAGCAGTGAACCTTTGGGTGAGGAAACGGAGACCCAGTACTTC. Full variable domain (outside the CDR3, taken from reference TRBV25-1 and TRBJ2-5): EADIYQTPRYLVIGTGKKITLECSQTMGHDKMYWYQQDPGMELHLIHYSYGVNSTEKGDLSSESTVSRIRTEHFPLTLESARPSHTSQYLCASSEPLGEETETQYFGPGTRLLVL.

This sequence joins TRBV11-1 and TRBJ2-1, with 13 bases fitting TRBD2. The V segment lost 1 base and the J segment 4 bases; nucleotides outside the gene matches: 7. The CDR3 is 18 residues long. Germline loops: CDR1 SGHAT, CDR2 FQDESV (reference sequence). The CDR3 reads CASSLGRLAGGIYNEQFF. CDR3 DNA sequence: TGTGCCAGCAGCTTAGGAAGACTAGCGGGAGGCATTTACAATGAGCAGTTCTTC.

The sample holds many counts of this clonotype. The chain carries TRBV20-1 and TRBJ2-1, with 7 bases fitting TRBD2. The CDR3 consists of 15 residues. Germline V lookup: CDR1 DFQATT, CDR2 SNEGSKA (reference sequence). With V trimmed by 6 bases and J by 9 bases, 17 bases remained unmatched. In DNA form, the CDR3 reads TGCAGTGCCCCCCATTGGACTAGGCGGTTGGGTGAGCAGTTCTTC. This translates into CSAPHWTRRLGEQFF.

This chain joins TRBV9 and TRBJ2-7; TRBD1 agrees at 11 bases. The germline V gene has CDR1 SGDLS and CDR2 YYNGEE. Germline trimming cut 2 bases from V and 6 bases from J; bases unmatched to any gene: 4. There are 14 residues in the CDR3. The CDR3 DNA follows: TGTGCCAGCAGCGTCACCGGGACAGGGGGCGAGCAGTACTTC. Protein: CASSVTGTGGEQYF.

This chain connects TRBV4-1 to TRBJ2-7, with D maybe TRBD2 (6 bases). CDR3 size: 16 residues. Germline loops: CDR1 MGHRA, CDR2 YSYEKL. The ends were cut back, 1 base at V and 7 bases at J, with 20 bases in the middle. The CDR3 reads CASSQVSSEYNSEQYF. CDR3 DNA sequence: TGCGCCAGCAGCCAAGTTTCTAGCGAGTATAACTCTGAGCAGTACTTC.

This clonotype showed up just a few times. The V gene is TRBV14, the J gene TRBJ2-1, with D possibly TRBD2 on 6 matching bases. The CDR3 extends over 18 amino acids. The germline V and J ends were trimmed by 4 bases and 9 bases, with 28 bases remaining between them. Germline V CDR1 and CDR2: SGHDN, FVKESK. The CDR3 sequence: CASSLSPLRDSVSLEQFF. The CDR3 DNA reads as TGTGCCAGCAGCCTATCACCACTCCGGGACTCAGTTTCTCTTGAGCAGTTCTTC.

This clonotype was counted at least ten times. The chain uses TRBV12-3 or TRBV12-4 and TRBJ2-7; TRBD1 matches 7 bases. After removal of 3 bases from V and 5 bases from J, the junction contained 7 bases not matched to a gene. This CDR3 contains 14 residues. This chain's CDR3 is CASSLSSGQHEQYF. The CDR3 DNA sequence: TGTGCCAGCAGTTTGTCGTCGGGACAGCACGAGCAGTACTTC.

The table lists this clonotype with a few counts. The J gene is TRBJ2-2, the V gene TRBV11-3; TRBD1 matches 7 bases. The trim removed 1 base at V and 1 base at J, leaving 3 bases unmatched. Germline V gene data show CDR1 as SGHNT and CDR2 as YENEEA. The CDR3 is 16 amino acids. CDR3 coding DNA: TGTGCCAGCAGCTTAGGCTGGACAGGGAACACCGGGGAGCTGTTTTTT. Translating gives CASSLGWTGNTGELFF.

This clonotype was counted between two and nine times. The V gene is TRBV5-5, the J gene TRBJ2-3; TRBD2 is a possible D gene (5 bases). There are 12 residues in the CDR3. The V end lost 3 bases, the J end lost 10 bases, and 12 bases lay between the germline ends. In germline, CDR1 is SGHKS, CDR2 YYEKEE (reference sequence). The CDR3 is CASSSRRRAQYF. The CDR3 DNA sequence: TGTGCCAGCAGCTCCCGGAGGCGTGCGCAGTATTTT.

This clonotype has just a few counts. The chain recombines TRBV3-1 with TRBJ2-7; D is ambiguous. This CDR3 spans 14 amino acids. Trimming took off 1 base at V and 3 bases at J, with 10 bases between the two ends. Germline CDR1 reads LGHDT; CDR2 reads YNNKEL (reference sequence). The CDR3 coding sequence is TGTGCCAGCAGCCAAGCCTACGGATACTACGAGCAGTACTTC. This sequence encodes CASSQAYGYYEQYF.

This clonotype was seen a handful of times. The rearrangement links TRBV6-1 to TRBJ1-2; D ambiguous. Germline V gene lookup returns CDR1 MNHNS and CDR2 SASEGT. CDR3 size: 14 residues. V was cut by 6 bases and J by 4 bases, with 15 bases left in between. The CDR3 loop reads CASRSRLRSYGYTF. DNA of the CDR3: TGTGCCAGCAGATCCCGACTCCGTAGCTATGGCTACACCTTC.

The CDR3 loop reads CASSYRTVLGNTIYF. The CDR3 DNA reads TGTGCCAGCAGTTATAGGACGGTGTTGGGAAACACCATATATTTT. The J gene is TRBJ1-3, the V gene TRBV6-5; D ambiguous. This CDR3 is 15 amino acids long. Trimming shortened V by 3 bases and J by 4 bases, and 13 bases separated the two germline ends. The V gene's germline CDR1 is MNHEY and CDR2 SVGAGI.

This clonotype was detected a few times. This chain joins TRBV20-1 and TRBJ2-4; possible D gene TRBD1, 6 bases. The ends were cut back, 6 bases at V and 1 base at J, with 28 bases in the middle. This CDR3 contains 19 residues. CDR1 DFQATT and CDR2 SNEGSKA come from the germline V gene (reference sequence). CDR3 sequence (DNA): TGCAGTGCAACAATCCCCGGGACAACCGCCCCAGGTGCCAAAAACATTCAGTACTTC. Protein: CSATIPGTTAPGAKNIQYF.

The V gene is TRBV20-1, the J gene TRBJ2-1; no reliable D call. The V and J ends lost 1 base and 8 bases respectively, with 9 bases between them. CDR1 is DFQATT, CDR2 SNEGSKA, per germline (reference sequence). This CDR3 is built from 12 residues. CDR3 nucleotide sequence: TGCAGTGCTAGAGGCCTAGGTCATGAGCAGTTCTTC. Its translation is CSARGLGHEQFF.

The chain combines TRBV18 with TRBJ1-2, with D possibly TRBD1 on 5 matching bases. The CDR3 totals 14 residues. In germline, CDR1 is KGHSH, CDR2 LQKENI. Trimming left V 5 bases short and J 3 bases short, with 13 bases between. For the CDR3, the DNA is TGTGCCAGCTCAGGGAACCGGGGCGACTATGGCTACACCTTC. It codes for CASSGNRGDYGYTF.

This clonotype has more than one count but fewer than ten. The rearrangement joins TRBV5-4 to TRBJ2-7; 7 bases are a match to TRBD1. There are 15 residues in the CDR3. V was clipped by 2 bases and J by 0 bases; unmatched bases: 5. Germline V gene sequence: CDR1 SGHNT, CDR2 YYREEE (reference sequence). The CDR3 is CASSFYTGDSYEQYF. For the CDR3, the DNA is TGTGCCAGCAGCTTTTATACAGGGGACTCCTACGAGCAGTACTTC.

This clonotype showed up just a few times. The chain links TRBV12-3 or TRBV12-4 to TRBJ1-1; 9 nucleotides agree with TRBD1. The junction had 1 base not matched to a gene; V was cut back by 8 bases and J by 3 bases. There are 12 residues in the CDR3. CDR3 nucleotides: TGTGCCAGCTGGACAGGGGACACTGAAGCTTTCTTT. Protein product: CASWTGDTEAFF.

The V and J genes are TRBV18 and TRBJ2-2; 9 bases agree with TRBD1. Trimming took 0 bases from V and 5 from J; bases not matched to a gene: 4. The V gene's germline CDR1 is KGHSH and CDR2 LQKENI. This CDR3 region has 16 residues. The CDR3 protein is CASSPPTGGTTGELFF. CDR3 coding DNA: TGTGCCAGCTCACCACCGACAGGGGGTACGACCGGGGAGCTGTTTTTT.

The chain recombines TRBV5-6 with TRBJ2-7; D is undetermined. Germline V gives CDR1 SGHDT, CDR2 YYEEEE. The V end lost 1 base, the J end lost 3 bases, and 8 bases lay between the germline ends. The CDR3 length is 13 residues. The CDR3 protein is CASSLFTRYEQYF. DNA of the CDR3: TGTGCCAGCAGCTTGTTTACCCGCTACGAGCAGTACTTC.

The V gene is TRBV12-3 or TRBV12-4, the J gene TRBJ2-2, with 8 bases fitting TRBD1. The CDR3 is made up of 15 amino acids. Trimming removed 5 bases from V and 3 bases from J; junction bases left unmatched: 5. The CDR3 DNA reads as TGTGCCAGCAGTCTGGACAGGGTCGACACCGGGGAGCTGTTTTTT. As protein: CASSLDRVDTGELFF.